A selection of T cell receptor beta chains follows, all from one sample in a study of CD8 T cells in Susac syndrome. TCRdb ran MiXCR on the immunoSEQ multiplex PCR reads and lists one entry per CDR3 protein. The data show 200,000 or so distinct CDR3 sequences, roughly 95% seen once. Sequencing input: CD4+ T cells from PBMCs. The receptor source for this set is a human donor with multiple sclerosis. CDR3s include the opening cysteine and the closing phenylalanine or tryptophan. Fields, in order: J gene, V gene, D gene, clone size, CDR3 DNA, CDR3 protein. A D gene is named only where the DNA matches it firmly. For some rows the clone size is stated as once, few or many, or as a class when expanded; others skip it.

j_call: TRBJ2-6; v_call: TRBV7-8; d_call: NA; clone_size: NA; cdr3_nt: TGTGCCAGCAGCTTAAGGACGGATAGCTCTGGGGCCAACGTCCTGACTTTC; cdr3_aa: CASSLRTDSSGANVLTF
j_call: TRBJ2-2; v_call: TRBV11-1; d_call: NA; clone_size: NA; cdr3_nt: TGTGCCAGCAGCTTCTCTAACACCGGGGAGCTGTTTTTT; cdr3_aa: CASSFSNTGELFF
j_call: TRBJ1-1; v_call: TRBV3-1; d_call: NA; clone_size: NA; cdr3_nt: TGTGCCAGCAGCCAAGTGTTGGGGGCGGCTAGTGAAGCTTTCTTT; cdr3_aa: CASSQVLGAASEAFF
j_call: TRBJ2-7; v_call: TRBV27; d_call: NA; clone_size: NA; cdr3_nt: TGTGCCAGCAGTTTAATTTCCTTGAGGTGGGCCGCACCCTTCTACGAGCAGTACTTC; cdr3_aa: CASSLISLRWAAPFYEQYF
j_call: TRBJ2-5; v_call: TRBV3-1; d_call: NA; clone_size: NA; cdr3_nt: TGTGCCAGCAGCCCCGTGTCAGAGACCCAGTACTTC; cdr3_aa: CASSPVSETQYF
j_call: TRBJ2-5; v_call: TRBV9; d_call: NA; clone_size: NA; cdr3_nt: TGTGCCAGCAGCGTAGAAGGACGTGAGACCCAGTACTTC; cdr3_aa: CASSVEGRETQYF
j_call: TRBJ2-7; v_call: TRBV2; d_call: NA; clone_size: NA; cdr3_nt: TGTGCCAGCAGTGAAGACACAGGGGGGGCCTACGAGCAGTACTTC; cdr3_aa: CASSEDTGGAYEQYF
j_call: TRBJ2-5; v_call: TRBV5-1; d_call: TRBD2; clone_size: NA; cdr3_nt: TGCGCCAGCACGACCCCCGCTAGCGGAGGGGAGACCCAGTACTTC; cdr3_aa: CASTTPASGGETQYF
j_call: TRBJ2-3; v_call: TRBV5-1; d_call: NA; clone_size: NA; cdr3_nt: TGCGCCAGCAGCTCCCCAAGCGGAACTAGCACAGATACGCAGTATTTT; cdr3_aa: CASSSPSGTSTDTQYF
j_call: TRBJ1-1; v_call: TRBV10-2; d_call: NA; clone_size: NA; cdr3_nt: TGCGCCAGCAGTGAGTCGGCCAGGACTGAAGCTTTCTTT; cdr3_aa: CASSESARTEAFF
j_call: TRBJ2-1; v_call: TRBV20-1; d_call: NA; clone_size: NA; cdr3_nt: TGCAGTGCTAGAGCCTTTGGTCGCTGGGGCGATGAGCAGTTCTTC; cdr3_aa: CSARAFGRWGDEQFF
j_call: TRBJ2-7; v_call: TRBV9; d_call: TRBD1; clone_size: once; cdr3_nt: TGTCCCCCGGCGGGACAGGGGGCCTCCTACGAGCAGTACTTC; cdr3_aa: CPPAGQGASYEQYF
j_call: TRBJ1-1; v_call: TRBV29-1; d_call: TRBD1; clone_size: NA; cdr3_nt: TGCAGCGACGGTCAGGGGGCGGGAACTGAAGCTTTCTTT; cdr3_aa: CSDGQGAGTEAFF
j_call: TRBJ1-1; v_call: TRBV29-1; d_call: NA; clone_size: NA; cdr3_nt: TGCAGCGTTGTCGGGGGGCTGGAAGCTTTCTTT; cdr3_aa: CSVVGGLEAFF
j_call: TRBJ2-1; v_call: TRBV4-1; d_call: NA; clone_size: NA; cdr3_nt: TGCGCCAGCAGCCAAGCATCCTACCGACGGGATGAGCAGTTCTTC; cdr3_aa: CASSQASYRRDEQFF
j_call: TRBJ1-4; v_call: TRBV18; d_call: TRBD1; clone_size: NA; cdr3_nt: TGTGCCAGCTCACCATCGACAGGGGGTACTGAAAAACTGTTTTTT; cdr3_aa: CASSPSTGGTEKLFF
j_call: TRBJ1-2; v_call: TRBV29-1; d_call: NA; clone_size: few; cdr3_nt: TGCAGCGTTGAAGTTGGAGTCTATGGCTACACCTTC; cdr3_aa: CSVEVGVYGYTF
j_call: TRBJ1-2; v_call: TRBV27; d_call: TRBD1; clone_size: NA; cdr3_nt: TGTGCCAGCAGAGGACAGGGAATCTATGGCTACACCTTC; cdr3_aa: CASRGQGIYGYTF
j_call: TRBJ2-5; v_call: TRBV7-9; d_call: TRBD1; clone_size: NA; cdr3_nt: TGTGCCAGCAGATCGGGGACAGGGGGCTATGAGACCCAGTACTTC; cdr3_aa: CASRSGTGGYETQYF
j_call: TRBJ1-1; v_call: TRBV2; d_call: NA; clone_size: NA; cdr3_nt: TGTGCCAGCAACCTGCGCGGGTCTGAAGCTTTCTTT; cdr3_aa: CASNLRGSEAFF
j_call: TRBJ2-2; v_call: TRBV30; d_call: TRBD2; clone_size: few; cdr3_nt: TGTGCCTGGAGTCGAGGACTAGCGGCGAACACCGGGGAGCTGTTTTTT; cdr3_aa: CAWSRGLAANTGELFF
j_call: TRBJ1-1; v_call: TRBV4-2; d_call: NA; clone_size: NA; cdr3_nt: TGTGCCAGCAGCCAAGAAACTTCAGCTTTCTTT; cdr3_aa: CASSQETSAFF
j_call: TRBJ1-1; v_call: TRBV2; d_call: NA; clone_size: NA; cdr3_nt: TGTGCCAGCAGTGAGGGTTTCACTGAAGCTTTCTTT; cdr3_aa: CASSEGFTEAFF
j_call: TRBJ2-3; v_call: TRBV20-1; d_call: TRBD2; clone_size: NA; cdr3_nt: TGCAGTCTTTTAGCGGGAGCCCCCACAGATACGCAGTATTTT; cdr3_aa: CSLLAGAPTDTQYF
j_call: TRBJ2-7; v_call: TRBV7-2; d_call: NA; clone_size: NA; cdr3_nt: TGTGCCAGCAGCTCAGTGCTCGGGCAGAAAAGCTCCTACGAGCAGTACTTC; cdr3_aa: CASSSVLGQKSSYEQYF
j_call: TRBJ2-1; v_call: TRBV29-1; d_call: NA; clone_size: NA; cdr3_nt: TGCAGCGTTGACAAGCGGAAGAGCTCCTACAATGAGCAGTTCTTC; cdr3_aa: CSVDKRKSSYNEQFF
j_call: TRBJ1-2; v_call: TRBV29-1; d_call: NA; clone_size: NA; cdr3_nt: TGCAGCGTTGAAGTCAGGGGCGGCTATGGCTACACCTTC; cdr3_aa: CSVEVRGGYGYTF
j_call: TRBJ2-7; v_call: TRBV20-1; d_call: TRBD2; clone_size: NA; cdr3_nt: TGCAGTGCTAGGGATAGCGGGGGGTCTCTTGGGCAGTACTTC; cdr3_aa: CSARDSGGSLGQYF
j_call: TRBJ2-5; v_call: TRBV9; d_call: TRBD2; clone_size: NA; cdr3_nt: TGTGCCAGCAGCGTAAGCGGGGGGACCGTAGAGACCCAGTACTTC; cdr3_aa: CASSVSGGTVETQYF
j_call: TRBJ1-1; v_call: TRBV30; d_call: NA; clone_size: NA; cdr3_nt: TGTGCCTTCTGGTATCGGGTCCCGAACACTGAAGCTTTCTTT; cdr3_aa: CAFWYRVPNTEAFF
j_call: TRBJ1-4; v_call: TRBV29-1; d_call: NA; clone_size: NA; cdr3_nt: TGCAGCGTTGCGGCCAGGGGTAATGAAAAACTGTTTTTT; cdr3_aa: CSVAARGNEKLFF
j_call: TRBJ2-3; v_call: TRBV18; d_call: NA; clone_size: NA; cdr3_nt: TGTGCCAGCTCACCATTCGACGGATCTAGCACAGATACGCAGTATTTT; cdr3_aa: CASSPFDGSSTDTQYF
j_call: TRBJ2-1; v_call: TRBV20-1; d_call: NA; clone_size: once; cdr3_nt: TGCAGTGCTAGAGATCGGATCTACTACAATGAGCAGTTCTTC; cdr3_aa: CSARDRIYYNEQFF
j_call: TRBJ2-1; v_call: TRBV6-6; d_call: NA; clone_size: NA; cdr3_nt: TGTGCCAGCAGTTACTCGGGGGATTTCTACAATGAGCAGTTCTTC; cdr3_aa: CASSYSGDFYNEQFF
j_call: TRBJ2-5; v_call: TRBV2; d_call: NA; clone_size: NA; cdr3_nt: TGTGCCAGCGAAAGGGAGACCCAGTACTTC; cdr3_aa: CASERETQYF
j_call: TRBJ2-2; v_call: TRBV3-1; d_call: NA; clone_size: NA; cdr3_nt: TGTGCCAGCAGCCAAGCGGGTAATACCGGGGAGCTGTTTTTT; cdr3_aa: CASSQAGNTGELFF
j_call: TRBJ2-7; v_call: TRBV3-1; d_call: TRBD2; clone_size: NA; cdr3_nt: TGTGCCAGCAGCCAAGACTCCCGGGACTACCTCCACTTC; cdr3_aa: CASSQDSRDYLHF
j_call: TRBJ1-1; v_call: TRBV20-1; d_call: NA; clone_size: once; cdr3_nt: TGCAGTGCTAGAGTGGGGGGACCGAACACTGAAGCTTTCTTT; cdr3_aa: CSARVGGPNTEAFF
j_call: TRBJ2-7; v_call: TRBV4-2; d_call: NA; clone_size: NA; cdr3_nt: TGTGCCAGCAGCCAAGCCGAGAGCCGGGCCTACGAGCAGTACTTC; cdr3_aa: CASSQAESRAYEQYF